This TCR beta chain was recovered during a study of blood T cell repertoires in COVID-19. The repertoire was sequenced with immunoSEQ multiplex PCR; TCRdb's copy has only in-frame clones and lacks some. The profile shows fewer than 500,000 clones, approximately 87% of them singletons. Donors were grouped by their self-reported clinical history. The CDR3 loop spans 17 amino acids. Germline loops: CDR1 MNHEY, CDR2 SMNVEV (reference sequence). J lost 3 bases, V lost 2 bases, and 6 bases had no gene match. Sequenced material: PBMCs or T cells enriched from blood (not recorded which). The chain carries TRBV27 and TRBJ1-6; 8 nucleotides agree with TRBD1. The sequence derives from a young woman with acute COVID-19. In DNA form, the CDR3 reads TGTGCCAGCAGTTTAATCTACAGGGGGAGCTATAATTCACCCCTCCACTTT. It is translated as CASSLIYRGSYNSPLHF.